Sequencing of this TCR beta chain was carried out in a study of T-cell memory formation after mild COVID-19. At the level of the study: Most TCR clusters belonged to a single donor. Findings and limits, study-wide: CM and EM subsets held most contracting CD4+ clones; EMRA held CD8+ ones. There were some responding clones in pre-infection memory, which suggested that cross-reactive memory had joined.

A word on this clonotype: The antigen remains undetermined.

The CDR3 totals 17 residues. V trimming: 2 bases; J trimming: 4 bases; junction bases outside the gene matches: 12. Germline assignment: CDR1 DFQATT and CDR2 SNEGSKA (reference sequence). TCRdb re-called the 5' RACE reads with MiXCR, one entry per CDR3 protein. The table records 150,000 to 200,000 distinct CDR3 sequences, 11% of them present only once. V gene TRBV20-1 combines with J gene TRBJ2-3; 10 bases match TRBD2. The clonotype originates from a young man who had mild COVID-19 (a few samples of this study predate the infection). Cell type and time point are not known. The sequenced material came from PBMCs or a T cell subset sorted from them (not recorded which). The chain's CDR3 is CSARPIPSGGDPDTQYF. DNA for the CDR3: TGCAGTGCTAGACCAATCCCCAGCGGGGGGGATCCAGATACGCAGTATTTT.